This T cell receptor (beta chain) was captured in a study of shared clonotypes between healthy human individuals. In the study overall: Per-donor plates numbered three CD4 naive, three CD4 memory, two CD8 naive and one CD8 memory. Study conclusions and caveats: Shared across a handful of donors were about 4.8% of the naive CD4 clonotypes.

Note on this clone: Its specificity is not known.

The protocol was immunoSEQ multiplex PCR, while the TCRdb copy is restricted to in-frame clones and leaves out a portion. The repertoire has about 820,000 clones, over 90% of them found once; the top ten carry around 24%. The naive CD8 population came from CD45RO-negative cells selected for CCR7, without terminally differentiated effector memory CD45RA+ cells. Trimming removed 1 base at V and 5 bases at J, with 2 bases between. This CDR3 is built from 12 residues. Germline V gives CDR1 MNHNS, CDR2 SASEGT. The sample was naive CD8+ T cells sorted from blood. The chain is built from TRBV6-1 and TRBJ2-2; D call uncertain. The receptor was isolated from a man aged 25-45 years in good health. CDR3 sequence (DNA): TGTGCCAGCAGTGAAGGTACCGGGGAGCTGTTTTTT. Amino acids: CASSEGTGELFF.